This T cell receptor (beta chain) was identified in a study of cytomegalovirus exposure and HLA in healthy donors. Repertoires were generated with immunoSEQ multiplex PCR, while TCRdb's copy carries only in-frame clones and drops some. The sample shows approximately 210,000 clones, roughly 82% of them seen only once. This CDR3 is built from 14 residues. The V gene's germline CDR1 is SQVTM and CDR2 ANQGSEA. V lost 5 bases and J 0 bases, leaving 10 bases between the germline ends. The chain employs TRBV29-1 and TRBJ1-4; D not certain. The sample consisted of PBMCs. The sequence was collected from a woman under 30 in good health and CMV-seronegative. CDR3 coding DNA: TGCAGCGTTCGAACCCCGGCAACTAATGAAAAACTGTTTTTT. Protein: CSVRTPATNEKLFF.